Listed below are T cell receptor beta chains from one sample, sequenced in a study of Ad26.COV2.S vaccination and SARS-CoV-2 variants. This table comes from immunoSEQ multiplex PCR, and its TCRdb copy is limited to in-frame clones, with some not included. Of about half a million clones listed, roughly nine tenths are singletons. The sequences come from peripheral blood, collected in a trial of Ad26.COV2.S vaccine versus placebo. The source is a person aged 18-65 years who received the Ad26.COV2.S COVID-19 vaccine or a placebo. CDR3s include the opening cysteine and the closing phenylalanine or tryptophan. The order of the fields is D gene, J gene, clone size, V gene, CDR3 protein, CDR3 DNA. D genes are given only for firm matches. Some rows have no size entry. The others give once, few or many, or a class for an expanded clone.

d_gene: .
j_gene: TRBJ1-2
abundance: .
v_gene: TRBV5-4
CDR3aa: CASSSDGYGYTF
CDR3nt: TGTGCCAGCAGCTCGGACGGCTATGGCTACACCTTC

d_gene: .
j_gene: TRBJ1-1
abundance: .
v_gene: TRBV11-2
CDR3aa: CASSLGDTYTEAFF
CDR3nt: TGTGCCAGCAGCTTAGGGGACACCTACACTGAAGCTTTCTTT

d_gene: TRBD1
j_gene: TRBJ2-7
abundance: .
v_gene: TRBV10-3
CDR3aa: CAIREPGQGALEQYF
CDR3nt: TGTGCCATCAGAGAACCGGGACAGGGGGCTCTTGAGCAGTACTTC

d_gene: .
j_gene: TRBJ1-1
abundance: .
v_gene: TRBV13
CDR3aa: CASSLVGNTEAFF
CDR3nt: TGTGCCAGCAGCTTAGTAGGGAACACTGAAGCTTTCTTT

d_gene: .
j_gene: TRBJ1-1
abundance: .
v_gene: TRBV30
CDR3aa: CAWIQWRGNTEAFF
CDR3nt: TGTGCCTGGATACAGTGGCGGGGGAACACTGAAGCTTTCTTT

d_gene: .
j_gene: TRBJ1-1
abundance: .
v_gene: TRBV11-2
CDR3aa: CASSKTAHLEAFF
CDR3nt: TGTGCCAGCAGCAAAACCGCGCATCTTGAAGCTTTCTTT

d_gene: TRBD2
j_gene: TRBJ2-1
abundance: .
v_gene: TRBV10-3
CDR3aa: CAIGLAWEQFF
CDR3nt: TGTGCCATCGGACTAGCATGGGAGCAGTTCTTC

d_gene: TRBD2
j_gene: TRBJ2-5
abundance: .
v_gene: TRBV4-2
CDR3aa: CASSRTSGYQETQYF
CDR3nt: TGTGCCAGCAGCCGGACTAGCGGGTATCAAGAGACCCAGTACTTC

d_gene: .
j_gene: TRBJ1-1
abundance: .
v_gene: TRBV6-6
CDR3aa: CASREIGTLEAFF
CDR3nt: TGTGCCAGCAGAGAGATCGGGACACTTGAAGCTTTCTTT

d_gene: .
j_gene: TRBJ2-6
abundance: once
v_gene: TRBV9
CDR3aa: CASSVKAGAFSGANVLTF
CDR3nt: TGTGCCAGCAGCGTAAAGGCAGGGGCGTTCTCTGGGGCCAACGTCCTGACTTTC

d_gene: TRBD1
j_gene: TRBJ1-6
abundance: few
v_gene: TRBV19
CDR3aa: CASSQTGTGDSPLHF
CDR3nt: TGTGCCAGTAGTCAAACCGGGACAGGTGATTCACCCCTCCACTTT

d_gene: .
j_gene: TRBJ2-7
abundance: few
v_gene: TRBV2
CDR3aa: CASSGGVEQYF
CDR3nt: TGTGCCAGCAGTGGGGGCGTCGAGCAGTACTTC

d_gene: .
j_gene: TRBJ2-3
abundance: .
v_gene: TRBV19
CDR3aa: CASSDWGTGGGLAGPPPPDTQYF
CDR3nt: TGTGCCAGTAGTGATTGGGGGACAGGGGGAGGACTAGCGGGACCCCCTCCGCCAGATACGCAGTATTTT

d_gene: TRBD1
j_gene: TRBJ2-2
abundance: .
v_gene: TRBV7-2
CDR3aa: CASSLTGVNTGELFF
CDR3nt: TGTGCCAGCAGCCTTACAGGGGTGAACACCGGGGAGCTGTTTTTT

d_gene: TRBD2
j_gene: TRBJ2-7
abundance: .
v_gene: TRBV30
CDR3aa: CAWSVLGASGSYEQYF
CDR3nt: TGTGCCTGGAGTGTATTAGGGGCTAGCGGGAGTTACGAGCAGTACTTC

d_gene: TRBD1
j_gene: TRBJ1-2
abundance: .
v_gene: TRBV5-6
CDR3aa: CASSPFPDRGLGYTF
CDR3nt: TGTGCCAGCAGCCCTTTTCCGGACAGGGGGCTCGGCTACACCTTC

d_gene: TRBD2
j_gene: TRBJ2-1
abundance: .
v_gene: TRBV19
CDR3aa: CASSVGSLWLSGGADEQFF
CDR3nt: TGTGCCAGTAGTGTGGGGTCACTATGGCTTAGCGGGGGGGCCGATGAGCAGTTCTTC

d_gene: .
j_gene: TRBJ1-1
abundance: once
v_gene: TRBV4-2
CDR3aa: CASSQRVNRNTEAFF
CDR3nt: TGTGCCAGCAGCCAACGCGTAAATCGGAACACTGAAGCTTTCTTT

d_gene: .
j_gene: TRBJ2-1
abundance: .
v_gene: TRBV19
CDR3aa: CASSIGLSSYNEQFF
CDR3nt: TGTGCCAGTAGTATTGGACTTAGCTCCTACAATGAGCAGTTCTTC

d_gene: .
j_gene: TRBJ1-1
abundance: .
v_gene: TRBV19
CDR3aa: CASSIPRVTEAFF
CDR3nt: TGTGCCAGTAGTATCCCCAGGGTTACTGAAGCTTTCTTT

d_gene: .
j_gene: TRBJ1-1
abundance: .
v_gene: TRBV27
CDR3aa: CASSPIRGAQAYALMNTEAFF
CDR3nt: TGTGCCAGCAGCCCTATTCGGGGGGCTCAAGCCTATGCGCTCATGAACACTGAAGCTTTCTTT

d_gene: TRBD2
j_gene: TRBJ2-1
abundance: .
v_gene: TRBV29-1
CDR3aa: CSWYGGVYNEQFF
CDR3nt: TGCAGCTGGTATGGGGGGGTTTACAATGAGCAGTTCTTC

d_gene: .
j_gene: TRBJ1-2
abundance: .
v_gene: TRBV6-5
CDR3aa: CASREYLGANYGYTF
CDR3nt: TGTGCCAGCAGAGAGTACTTAGGGGCTAACTATGGCTACACCTTC

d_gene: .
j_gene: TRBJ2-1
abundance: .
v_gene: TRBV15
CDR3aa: CATSRETGTEQFF
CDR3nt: TGTGCCACCAGCAGAGAAACAGGGACCGAGCAGTTCTTC

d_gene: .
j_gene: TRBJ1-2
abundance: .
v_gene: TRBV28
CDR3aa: CASRITGTETYGYTF
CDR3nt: TGTGCCAGCAGAATAACCGGGACGGAAACATATGGCTACACCTTC

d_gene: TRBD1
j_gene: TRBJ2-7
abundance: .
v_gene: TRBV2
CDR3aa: CASSPGPGTGAPSYEQYF
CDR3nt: TGTGCCAGCAGCCCCGGTCCCGGGACAGGCGCACCCTCCTACGAGCAGTACTTC

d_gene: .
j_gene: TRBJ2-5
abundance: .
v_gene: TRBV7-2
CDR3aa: CASSAPPTGLETQYF
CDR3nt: TGTGCCAGCAGCGCACCCCCTACAGGGCTGGAGACCCAGTACTTC

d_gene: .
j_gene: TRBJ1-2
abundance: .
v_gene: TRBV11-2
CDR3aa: CASRRGGSNYGYTF
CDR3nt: TGTGCCAGCAGAAGGGGAGGGTCCAACTATGGCTACACCTTC

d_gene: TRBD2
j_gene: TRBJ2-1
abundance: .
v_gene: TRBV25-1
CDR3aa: CASSELGRGAYNEQFF
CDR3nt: TGTGCCAGCAGTGAATTGGGGCGGGGGGCTTACAATGAGCAGTTCTTC

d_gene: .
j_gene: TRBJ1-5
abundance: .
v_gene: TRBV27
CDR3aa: CASSPTPNQPQHF
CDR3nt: TGTGCCAGCAGCCCTACGCCGAATCAGCCCCAGCATTTT

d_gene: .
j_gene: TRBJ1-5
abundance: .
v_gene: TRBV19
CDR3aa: CASSLDTYSNQPQHF
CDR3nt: TGTGCCAGTAGTTTGGACACCTATAGCAATCAGCCCCAGCATTTT

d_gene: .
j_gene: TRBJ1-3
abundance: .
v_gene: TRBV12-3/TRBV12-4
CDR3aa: CASSRRGGNTIYF
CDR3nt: TGTGCCAGCAGTCGACGTGGCGGGAACACCATATATTTT

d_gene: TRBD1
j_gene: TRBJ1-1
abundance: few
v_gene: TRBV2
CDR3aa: CASSFYQTGIGEAFF
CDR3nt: TGTGCCAGCAGTTTTTACCAGACAGGGATTGGTGAAGCTTTCTTT

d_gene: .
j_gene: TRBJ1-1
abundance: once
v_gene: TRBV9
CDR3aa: CASSVSGASEAFF
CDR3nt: TGTGCCAGCAGCGTATCGGGGGCTTCTGAAGCTTTCTTT

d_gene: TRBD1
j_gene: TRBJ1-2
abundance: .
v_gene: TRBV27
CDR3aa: CASRRAPGGLDGYTF
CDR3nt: TGTGCCAGCAGACGGGCCCCAGGGGGCCTTGATGGCTACACCTTC

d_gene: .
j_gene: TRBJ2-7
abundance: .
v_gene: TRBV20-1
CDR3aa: CSAQSGYEQYF
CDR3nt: TGCAGTGCCCAGTCCGGTTACGAGCAGTACTTC

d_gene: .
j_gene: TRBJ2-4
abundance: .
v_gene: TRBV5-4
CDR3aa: CASSPPGVGNIQYF
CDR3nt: TGTGCCAGCAGCCCCCCAGGGGTTGGAAACATTCAGTACTTC

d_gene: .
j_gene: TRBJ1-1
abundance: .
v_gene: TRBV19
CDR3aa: CASSTLVRPGNTEAFF
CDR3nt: TGTGCCAGTAGTACGTTGGTCAGGCCAGGGAACACTGAAGCTTTCTTT

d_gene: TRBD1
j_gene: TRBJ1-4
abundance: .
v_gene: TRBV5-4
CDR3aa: CASSFRTGGANEKLFF
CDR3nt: TGTGCCAGCAGCTTCAGGACAGGGGGGGCTAATGAAAAACTGTTTTTT

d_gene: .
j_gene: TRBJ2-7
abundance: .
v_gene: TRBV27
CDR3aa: CASGDYEQYF
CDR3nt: TGTGCCAGCGGCGACTACGAGCAGTACTTC

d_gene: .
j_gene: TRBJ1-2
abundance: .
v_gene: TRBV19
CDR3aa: CASSITPGPSSYGYTF
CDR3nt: TGTGCCAGTAGTATCACCCCGGGCCCCAGCAGCTATGGCTACACCTTC

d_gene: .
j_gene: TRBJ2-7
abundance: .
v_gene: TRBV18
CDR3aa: CASSPNRPEQYF
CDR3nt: TGTGCCAGCTCACCAAATAGGCCCGAGCAGTACTTC

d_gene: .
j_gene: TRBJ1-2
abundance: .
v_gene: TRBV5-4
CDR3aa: CASSLPRRGLNYGYTF
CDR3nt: TGTGCCAGCAGCTTGCCAAGACGGGGTTTAAACTATGGCTACACCTTC

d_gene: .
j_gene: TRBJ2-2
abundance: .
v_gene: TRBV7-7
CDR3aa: CASSLEDSPTGELFF
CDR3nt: TGTGCTAGCAGCTTAGAGGACAGCCCCACCGGGGAGCTGTTTTTT

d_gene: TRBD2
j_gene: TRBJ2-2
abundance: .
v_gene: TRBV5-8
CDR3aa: CASSLGPRGGYTGELFF
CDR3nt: TGTGCCAGCAGCTTGGGTCCCCGGGGGGGATACACCGGGGAGCTGTTTTTT

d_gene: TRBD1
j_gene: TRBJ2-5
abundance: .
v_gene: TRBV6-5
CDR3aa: CASRVQGAETQYF
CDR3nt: TGTGCCAGCAGGGTACAGGGGGCAGAGACCCAGTACTTC

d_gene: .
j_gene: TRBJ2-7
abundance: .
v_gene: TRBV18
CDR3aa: CASSPPNRAENEQYF
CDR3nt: TGTGCCAGCTCACCCCCCAACAGGGCTGAGAACGAGCAGTACTTC

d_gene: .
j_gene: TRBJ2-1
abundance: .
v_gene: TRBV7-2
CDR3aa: CASSLGHYNEQFF
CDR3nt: TGTGCCAGCAGCTTAGGACACTACAATGAGCAGTTCTTC

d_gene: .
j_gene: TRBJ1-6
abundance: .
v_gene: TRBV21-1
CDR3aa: CASSKAINSPLHF
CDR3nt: TGTGCCAGCAGCAAAGCTATCAATTCACCCCTCCACTTT

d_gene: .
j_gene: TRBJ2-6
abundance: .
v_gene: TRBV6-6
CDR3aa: CASSRSGVNSGANVLTF
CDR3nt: TGTGCCAGCAGTCGTAGCGGTGTAAACTCTGGGGCCAACGTCCTGACTTTC

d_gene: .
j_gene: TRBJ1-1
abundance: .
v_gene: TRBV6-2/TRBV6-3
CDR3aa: CASSPHGMNTEAFF
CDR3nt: TGTGCCAGCAGCCCCCACGGAATGAACACTGAAGCTTTCTTT

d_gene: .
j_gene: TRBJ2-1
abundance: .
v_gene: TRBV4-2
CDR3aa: CASSPLLSAVYNEQFF
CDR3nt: TGTGCCAGCAGCCCACTACTTAGCGCGGTATACAATGAGCAGTTCTTC

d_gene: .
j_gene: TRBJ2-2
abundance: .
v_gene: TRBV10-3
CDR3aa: CAISEGPAGELFF
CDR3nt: TGTGCCATCAGTGAGGGGCCGGCCGGGGAGCTGTTTTTT

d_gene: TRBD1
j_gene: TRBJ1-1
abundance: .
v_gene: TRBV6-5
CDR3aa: CASSPQGRGTEAFF
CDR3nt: TGTGCCAGCAGCCCACAGGGGAGGGGCACTGAAGCTTTCTTT